The 29 T cell receptor beta chains below all came from one sample that was sequenced in a study of blood T cell repertoires in COVID-19. Data came from immunoSEQ multiplex PCR; TCRdb stores just in-frame clones and leaves some out. The data show 140,000 to 150,000 clones, approximately 88% seen once. The source material was peripheral blood. The receptors were sampled from a man in his sixties with active or convalescent COVID-19.

The chain links TRBV27 to TRBJ2-2; 12 nucleotides line up with TRBD2. This CDR3 comprises 15 residues. The V gene's germline CDR1 is MNHEY and CDR2 SMNVEV (reference sequence). Trimming took 6 bases from V and 5 from J; bases not matched to a gene: 4. Here the CDR3 reads CASSRLAGETGELFF. CDR3 bases: TGTGCCAGCAGCCGACTAGCGGGAGAAACCGGGGAGCTGTTTTTT.

The J gene is TRBJ1-2, the V gene TRBV6-5; 12 positions match TRBD1. CDR3 length: 15 residues. With V trimmed by 4 bases and J by 8 bases, 8 bases remained unmatched. Germline V gene data show CDR1 as MNHEY and CDR2 as SVGAGI. The CDR3 spells CASSFTGQGAQGYTF. The CDR3 DNA reads TGTGCCAGCAGTTTCACGGGACAGGGGGCTCAGGGCTACACCTTC.

The chain combines TRBV5-1 with TRBJ2-7, with D unclear. The CDR3 length is 11 residues. Germline V lookup: CDR1 SGHRS, CDR2 YFSETQ. Trimming pared 1 base from V and 5 bases from J, leaving 4 bases between. The CDR3 DNA reads as TGCGCCAGCAGCTTGACGGACGAGCAGTACTTC. This sequence encodes CASSLTDEQYF.

The gene calls are TRBV6-1 and TRBJ1-2, with a possible D match to TRBD1 (5 bases). Germline V lookup: CDR1 MNHNS, CDR2 SASEGT. The V gene lost 0 bases and the J gene lost 2 bases, with 13 bases spanning the gap. The CDR3 is 16 residues long. CDR3 sequence (DNA): TGTGCCAGCAGTGAAGCGGCAGGGATTCGGAACTATGGCTACACCTTC. It translates to CASSEAAGIRNYGYTF.

On this clone: In this CDR3 the conserved last residue, phenylalanine or tryptophan, is missing, so a read error is likely. No DNA is shown, since the ends of the CDR3 on it are uncertain; the CDR3 is the one TCRdb lists. This chain links TRBV18 with TRBJ1-2; the listed D gene, TRBD1, was not tested against the DNA. The CDR3 contains 12 residues when both ends are counted. Germline V gene data show CDR1 as KGHSH and CDR2 as LQKENI. This CDR3 reads CASSHGQGEASL.

This sequence joins TRBV6-5 and TRBJ2-2; a possible D gene is TRBD1 (5 bases). This CDR3 is built from 12 residues. Per the germline V gene, CDR1 is MNHEY and CDR2 is SVGAGI. The V gene lost 10 bases and the J gene lost 3 bases, with 9 bases spanning the gap. In nucleotides, the CDR3 is TGTGCCACCGGCAGGGACACCGGGGAGCTGTTTTTT. It yields the protein CATGRDTGELFF.

The chain joins TRBV30 to TRBJ1-5, with D unclear. The CDR3 runs 13 residues. CDR1 is GTSNPN, CDR2 SVGIG, per germline (reference sequence). The V end was cut by 0 bases, the J end by 4 bases, with 7 bases between. CDR3: CAWSVQQNQPQHF. In DNA, the CDR3 is TGTGCCTGGAGTGTACAGCAGAATCAGCCCCAGCATTTT.

The gene calls are TRBV5-6 and TRBJ2-5; TRBD2 matches 8 bases. The CDR3 contains 17 residues. Per germline, CDR1 SGHDT and CDR2 YYEEEE. With V trimmed by 2 bases and J by 5 bases, 14 bases remained unmatched. The CDR3 here is CASSLLAGAGVGETQYF. The CDR3 nucleotides read TGTGCCAGCAGCTTATTGGCGGGAGCGGGAGTAGGTGAGACCCAGTACTTC.

CDR3 DNA: TGTGCCAGCAGCCAAAAGGGGTCGCAGCCCCGAATTCAGTTCTTC. This gives the protein CASSQKGSQPRIQFF. This sequence joins TRBV3-1 (or the pseudogene TRBV3-2) and TRBJ2-1; D possibly corresponds to TRBD1 (5 bases). Trimming shortened V by 2 bases and J by 13 bases, and 21 bases separated the two germline ends. CDR1 and CDR2 (germline): LGHDT, YNNKEL (reference sequence). This CDR3 has 15 amino acids.

The chain joins TRBV28 to TRBJ1-5, with a weak D call TRBD1 (6 bases). V lost 4 bases and J 4 bases, leaving 17 bases between the germline ends. The CDR3 sequence is 16 residues long. Looked up from germline, CDR1 is MDHEN and CDR2 is SYDVKM. CDR3 in DNA: TGTGCCAGCAGTTCCCTCGGGACATTATGGAATCAGCCCCAGCATTTT. Translating it yields CASSSLGTLWNQPQHF.

The chain has TRBV6-6 and TRBJ2-2, with 9 nucleotides matching TRBD2. CDR1 is MNHNY, CDR2 SVGAGI, per germline (reference sequence). This CDR3 has 17 residues. V trimming: 5 bases; J trimming: 4 bases; junction bases outside the gene matches: 11. CDR3 in DNA: TGTGCCAGCAGTCCAGCGGGAGGTTTGGGTATCACCGGGGAGCTGTTTTTT. It is translated as CASSPAGGLGITGELFF.

This clone was recorded a few times. The V and J genes are TRBV7-9 and TRBJ2-1; 8 bases are shared with TRBD1. The CDR3 runs to 15 residues. After removal of 5 bases from V and 2 bases from J, the junction contained 5 bases not matched to a gene. Germline V lookup: CDR1 SEHNR, CDR2 FQNEAQ (reference sequence). The CDR3 loop is CASSRAGGPYNEQFF. The CDR3 coding sequence is TGTGCCAGCAGCCGAGCAGGGGGCCCCTACAATGAGCAGTTCTTC.

This chain uses TRBV6-4 with TRBJ2-1, with 10 bases that match TRBD2. Germline V gene sequence: CDR1 MRHNA, CDR2 SNTAGT. Trimming took 6 bases from V and 5 from J; bases not matched to a gene: 16. The CDR3 extends over 18 amino acids. CDR3 nucleotide sequence: TGTGCCAGCAGCCCTCTGGGTAGCGGGAGGATTATTCACAATGAGCAGTTCTTC. Protein product: CASSPLGSGRIIHNEQFF.

This rearrangement joins TRBV11-2 to TRBJ2-5; 13 bases match TRBD2. The V segment lost 1 base and the J segment 5 bases; nucleotides outside the gene matches: 13. This CDR3 comprises 19 residues. Per germline, CDR1 SGHAT and CDR2 FQNNGV. CDR3 residues: CASSLGAGTSGMGRETQYF. In nucleotides, the CDR3 is TGTGCCAGCAGCTTAGGGGCCGGGACTAGCGGGATGGGGAGGGAGACCCAGTACTTC. The whole variable domain, filled in from reference TRBV11-2 and TRBJ2-5, reads EAGVAQSPRYKIIEKRQSVAFWCNPISGHATLYWYQQILGQGPKLLIQFQNNGVVDDSQLPKDRFSAERLKGVDSTLKIQPAKLEDSAVYLCASSLGAGTSGMGRETQYFGPGTRLLVL.

The chain uses TRBV18 and TRBJ1-3; D gene uncertain. CDR1 is KGHSH and CDR2 is LQKENI in the germline V gene. This CDR3 has 14 amino acids. V was shortened by 2 bases and J by 2 bases, with 7 bases between the two germline ends. CDR3 residues: CASSPSQTGNTIYF. The CDR3 DNA reads as TGTGCCAGCTCACCATCACAGACTGGAAACACCATATATTTT.

The chain links TRBV5-1 to TRBJ1-2, with D unresolved. CDR3 size: 15 residues. Trimming pared 0 bases from V and 0 bases from J, leaving 9 bases between. Germline CDR1 SGHRS, CDR2 YFSETQ. DNA for the CDR3: TGCGCCAGCAGCTTGGACAGCGGCCCTAACTATGGCTACACCTTC. Protein: CASSLDSGPNYGYTF.

V gene TRBV4-1 combines with J gene TRBJ1-5; 9 bases match TRBD1. The J segment lost 3 bases and the V segment lost 1 base, leaving 7 bases of the junction unmatched. CDR1 MGHRA and CDR2 YSYEKL come from the germline V gene. The CDR3 loop spans 17 amino acids. The CDR3 sequence is CASSQGPGQGANQPQHF. CDR3 nucleotide sequence: TGCGCCAGCAGCCAAGGCCCGGGACAGGGCGCCAATCAGCCCCAGCATTTT.

This clone was found once. This chain links TRBV4-3 with TRBJ2-1, with TRBD2 identical over 12 bases. CDR3 length: 13 amino acids. Losses at the gene ends were 3 bases for V and 10 bases for J; bases not matched to a gene: 1. The germline gives CDR1 LGHNA, CDR2 YSLEER. The CDR3 here is CASSQGLAGEQFF. In DNA, the CDR3 is TGCGCCAGCAGCCAGGGACTAGCGGGCGAGCAGTTCTTC.

The V gene is TRBV7-3, the J gene TRBJ1-1, with a tentative D call TRBD1 (5 bases). The germline V and J ends were trimmed by 4 bases and 12 bases, with 18 bases remaining between them. Germline CDR1 SGHTA, CDR2 FQGTGA. The CDR3 extends over 13 amino acids. The CDR3 DNA sequence: TGTGCCAGCAGCTCCGGGACTAAGGGTTTGCCTTTCTTT. Translated: CASSSGTKGLPFF.

A single count supports this clone. This chain connects TRBV4-3 to TRBJ1-2; possibly TRBD1 for D (6 bases). The CDR3 loop spans 16 amino acids. CDR1 LGHNA and CDR2 YSLEER come from the germline V gene. Trimming removed 4 bases at V and 6 bases at J, with 21 bases between. This chain's CDR3 is CASSPRSGGWGDGYTF. CDR3 nucleotides: TGCGCCAGCAGCCCCCGATCGGGGGGCTGGGGAGATGGCTACACCTTC.

The CDR3 region is CASSTTSGMYYEQYF. CDR3 coding DNA: TGTGCCAGCAGTACCACTAGCGGGATGTATTACGAGCAGTACTTC. The chain employs TRBV27 and TRBJ2-7; 10 nucleotides match TRBD2. Germline V lookup: CDR1 MNHEY, CDR2 SMNVEV (reference sequence). The CDR3 extends over 15 amino acids. V shed 5 bases and J 4 bases; nucleotides not matched to a gene: 8.

The J gene is TRBJ2-2, the V gene TRBV7-9, with unresolved D. Trimming shortened V by 7 bases and J by 1 base, and 13 bases separated the two germline ends. The CDR3 consists of 15 residues. Germline lookup yields CDR1 SEHNR and CDR2 FQNEAQ (reference sequence). The CDR3 bases are TGTGCCAGCATCAAATCGCTATTGAACACCGGGGAGCTGTTTTTT. Protein sequence: CASIKSLLNTGELFF.

J is TRBJ2-5 and V is TRBV28; 12 bases map to TRBD1. Germline CDR1 MDHEN, CDR2 SYDVKM. The junction had 8 bases not matched to a gene; V was cut back by 5 bases and J by 4 bases. This CDR3 comprises 16 residues. CDR3 sequence reads: CASSTLGTGGVETQYF. Written as DNA, the CDR3 is TGTGCCAGCAGTACCCTAGGGACAGGGGGCGTAGAGACCCAGTACTTC.

In this sample, this clone turned up once. The chain is built from TRBV19 and TRBJ1-5, with unresolved D. There are 15 residues in the CDR3. Deletions cut 6 bases from V and 0 bases from J, with 12 bases between. Germline CDR1 is LNHDA and CDR2 is SQIVND (reference sequence). CDR3 loop: CASSKQIPSNQPQHF. The CDR3 bases are TGTGCCAGTAGCAAACAGATCCCTAGCAATCAGCCCCAGCATTTT.

The chain employs TRBV7-9 and TRBJ2-2; 10 nucleotides align to TRBD1. The CDR3 extends over 17 amino acids. The V gene's germline CDR1 is SEHNR and CDR2 FQNEAQ (reference sequence). With V trimmed by 5 bases and J by 4 bases, 10 bases remained unmatched. CDR3 sequence reads: CASSPGTGVVGTGELFF. The CDR3 coding sequence is TGTGCCAGCAGCCCCGGGACAGGGGTGGTTGGCACCGGGGAGCTGTTTTTT. The full variable domain, in which reference TRBV7-9 and TRBJ2-2 provide the parts outside the CDR3, is DTGVSQNPRHKITKRGQNVTFRCDPISEHNRLYWYRQTLGQGPEFLTYFQNEAQLEKSRLLSDRFSAERPKGSFSTLEIQRTEQGDSAMYLCASSPGTGVVGTGELFFGEGSRLTVL.

In DNA, the CDR3 is TGTGCCAGCAGCCCCCGGGAGGGGGTTTACTATGGCTACACCTTC. Translating it yields CASSPREGVYYGYTF. The genes are TRBV7-2 and TRBJ1-2; a weak D match, TRBD1 (6 bases). The CDR3 length is 15 residues. Germline V gene sequence: CDR1 SGHTA, CDR2 FQGNSA. Trimming took off 5 bases at V and 3 bases at J, with 16 bases between the two ends.

This sequence joins TRBV6-5 and TRBJ1-3; tentative D call: TRBD1 (5 bases). Germline assignment: CDR1 MNHEY and CDR2 SVGAGI. The V and J ends lost 10 bases and 4 bases respectively, with 11 bases between them. The length of the CDR3 is 12 residues. The CDR3 sequence: CAIGAGGNTIYF. The CDR3 DNA reads as TGTGCCATAGGGGCCGGCGGAAACACCATATATTTT.

The chain combines TRBV5-5 with TRBJ2-5, with D perhaps TRBD1 (6 bases). Germline CDR1 SGHKS, CDR2 YYEKEE (reference sequence). CDR3 length: 13 amino acids. Trimming stripped 3 bases from V and 5 bases from J, with 11 bases between. Here the CDR3 reads CASSSGALETQYF. DNA of the CDR3: TGTGCCAGCAGCTCAGGGGCCCTGGAGACCCAGTACTTC.

The chain couples TRBV7-2 to TRBJ2-7; a weak D match, TRBD2 (5 bases). The germline gives CDR1 SGHTA, CDR2 FQGNSA. This CDR3 region has 13 residues. V was clipped by 4 bases and J by 4 bases, with 11 bases between them. CDR3 region: CASSSGPGYEQYF. Here the CDR3 DNA reads TGTGCCAGCAGCTCGGGCCCGGGGTACGAGCAGTACTTC.